The sequence of this TCR beta chain was determined in a study of blood T cell repertoires in COVID-19. Original processing methods: Nucleated cell number was recorded as an estimate derived from reference gene primer amplification. TCRdb's copy holds only in-frame clones and misses some; the assay was immunoSEQ multiplex PCR. V, J and clone size were drawn from that table, and D and trimming were deduced from the DNA. This table has 130,000 to 150,000 clones, approximately 80% appearing once. Recovery meant two consecutive negative NP/OP PCR tests, professional clearance, or resolved symptoms. This CDR3 has 15 residues. The trim removed 0 bases at V and 3 bases at J, leaving 4 bases unmatched. Germline V gives CDR1 GTSNPN, CDR2 SVGIG (reference sequence).

This clonotype originated in a woman in her 40s who had recovered from COVID-19. The chain uses TRBV30 and TRBJ2-2, with 7 bases aligning to TRBD2. The sequencing input was PBMCs or T cells enriched from blood (not recorded which). The CDR3 DNA reads as TGTGCCTGGAGTGTGAAGGGGAGGGACACCGGGGAGCTGTTTTTT. It encodes CAWSVKGRDTGELFF.